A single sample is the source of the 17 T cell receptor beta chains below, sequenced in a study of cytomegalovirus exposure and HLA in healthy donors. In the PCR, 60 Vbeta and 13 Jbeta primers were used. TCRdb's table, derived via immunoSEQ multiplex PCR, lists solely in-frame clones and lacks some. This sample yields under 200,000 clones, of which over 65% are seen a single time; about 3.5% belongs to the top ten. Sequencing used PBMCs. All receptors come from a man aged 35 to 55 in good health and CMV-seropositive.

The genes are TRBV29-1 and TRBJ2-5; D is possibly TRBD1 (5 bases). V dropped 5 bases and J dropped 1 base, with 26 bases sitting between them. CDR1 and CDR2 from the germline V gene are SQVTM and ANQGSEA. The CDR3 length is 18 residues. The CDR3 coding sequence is TGCAGCGTTATAAGGGGATTAGCTGCTGTGCTGCTCCAAGAGACCCAGTACTTC. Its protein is CSVIRGLAAVLLQETQYF.

CDR3 sequence reads: CASSQGQSGYEQFF. The CDR3 nucleotides are TGCGCCAGCAGCCAAGGACAGAGTGGATATGAGCAGTTCTTC. The chain uses TRBV5-1 and TRBJ2-1; the D gene is possibly TRBD1 (6 bases). The germline V and J ends were trimmed by 4 bases and 8 bases, with 16 bases remaining between them. The germline CDR1 and CDR2 sequences are SGHRS and YFSETQ. The CDR3 spans 14 residues.

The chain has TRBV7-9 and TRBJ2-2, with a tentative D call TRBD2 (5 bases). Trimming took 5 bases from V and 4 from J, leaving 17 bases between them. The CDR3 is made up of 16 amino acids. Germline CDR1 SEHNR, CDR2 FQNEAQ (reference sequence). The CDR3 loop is CASSPHGDWSTGELFF. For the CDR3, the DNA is TGTGCCAGCAGCCCCCACGGGGATTGGAGCACCGGGGAGCTGTTTTTT.

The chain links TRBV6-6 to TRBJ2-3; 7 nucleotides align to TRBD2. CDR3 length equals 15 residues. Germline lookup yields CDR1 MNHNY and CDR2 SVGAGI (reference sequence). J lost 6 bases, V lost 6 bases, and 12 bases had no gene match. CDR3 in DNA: TGTGCCAGCAGCCCTCCCGCGGGAGTGCTGGATACGCAGTATTTT. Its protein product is CASSPPAGVLDTQYF.

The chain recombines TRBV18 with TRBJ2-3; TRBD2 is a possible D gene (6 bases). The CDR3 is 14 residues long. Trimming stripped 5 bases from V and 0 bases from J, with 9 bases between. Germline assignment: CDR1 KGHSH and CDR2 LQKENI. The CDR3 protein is CASSSGFSTDTQYF. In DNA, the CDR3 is TGTGCCAGCTCAAGCGGGTTTAGCACAGATACGCAGTATTTT.

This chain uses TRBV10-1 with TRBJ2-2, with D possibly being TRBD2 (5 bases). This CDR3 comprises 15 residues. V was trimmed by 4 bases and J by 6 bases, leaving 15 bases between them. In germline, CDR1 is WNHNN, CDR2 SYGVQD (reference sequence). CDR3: CASSGGGINPGELFF. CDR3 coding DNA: TGCGCCAGCAGTGGTGGAGGTATTAATCCCGGGGAGCTGTTTTTT.

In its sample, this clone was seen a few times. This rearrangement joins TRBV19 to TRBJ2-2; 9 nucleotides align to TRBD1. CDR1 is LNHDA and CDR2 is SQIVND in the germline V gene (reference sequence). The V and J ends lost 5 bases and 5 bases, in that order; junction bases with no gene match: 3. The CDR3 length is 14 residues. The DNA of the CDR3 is TGTGCCAGTAGTCGGGACAGGGAAACCGGGGAGCTGTTTTTT. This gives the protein CASSRDRETGELFF.

The CDR3 nucleotides read TGTGCCAGCAGTTTTGCGCAGGGACTTATCACAGATACGCAGTATTTT. Translating it yields CASSFAQGLITDTQYF. The J gene is TRBJ2-3, the V gene TRBV28; a weak D match, TRBD2 (6 bases). V lost 3 bases and J lost 2, with 15 bases in between. CDR3 length: 16 amino acids. Germline V gene lookup returns CDR1 MDHEN and CDR2 SYDVKM. Complete variable domain (other parts from reference TRBV28 and TRBJ2-3): DVKVTQSSRYLVKRTGEKVFLECVQDMDHENMFWYRQDPGLGLRLIYFSYDVKMKEKGDIPEGYSVSREKKERFSLILESASTNQTSMYLCASSFAQGLITDTQYFGPGTRLTVL.

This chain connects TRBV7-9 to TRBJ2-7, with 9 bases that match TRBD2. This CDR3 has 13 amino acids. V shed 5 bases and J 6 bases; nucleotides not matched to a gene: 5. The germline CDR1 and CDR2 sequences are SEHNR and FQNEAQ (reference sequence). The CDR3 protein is CASSEAGGFEQYF. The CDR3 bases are TGTGCCAGCAGCGAGGCGGGAGGGTTCGAGCAGTACTTC.

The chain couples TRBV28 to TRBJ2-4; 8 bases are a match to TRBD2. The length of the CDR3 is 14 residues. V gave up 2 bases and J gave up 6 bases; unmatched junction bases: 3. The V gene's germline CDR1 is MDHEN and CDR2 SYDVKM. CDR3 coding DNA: TGTGCCAGCAGTTTAGAAGCGGGAGTAAACATTCAGTACTTC. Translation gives CASSLEAGVNIQYF.

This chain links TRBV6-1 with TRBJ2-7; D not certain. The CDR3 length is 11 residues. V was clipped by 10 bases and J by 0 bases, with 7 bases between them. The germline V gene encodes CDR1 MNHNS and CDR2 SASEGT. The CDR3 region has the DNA TGTGCCACCGCGAGCTCCTACGAGCAGTACTTC. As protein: CATASSYEQYF.

The CDR3, as DNA: TGCAGCGTTGATTTTGTCAGAACTGAAGCTTTCTTT. Translating gives CSVDFVRTEAFF. This chain joins TRBV29-1 and TRBJ1-1; D gene unclear. There are 12 residues in the CDR3. Per germline, CDR1 SQVTM and CDR2 ANQGSEA. Between the trimmed V and J ends, which lost 3 bases and 5 bases, there was a span of 10 bases.

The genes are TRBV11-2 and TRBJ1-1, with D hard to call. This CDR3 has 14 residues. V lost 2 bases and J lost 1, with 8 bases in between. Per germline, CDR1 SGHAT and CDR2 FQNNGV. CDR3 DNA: TGTGCCAGCAGCTTAAGAGCGGAGAACACTGAAGCTTTCTTT. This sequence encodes CASSLRAENTEAFF.

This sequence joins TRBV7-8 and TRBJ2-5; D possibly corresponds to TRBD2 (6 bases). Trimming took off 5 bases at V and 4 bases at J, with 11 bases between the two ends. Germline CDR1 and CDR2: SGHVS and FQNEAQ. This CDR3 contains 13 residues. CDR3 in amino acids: CASSRTKSETQYF. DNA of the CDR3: TGTGCCAGCAGCAGGACTAAGTCAGAGACCCAGTACTTC.

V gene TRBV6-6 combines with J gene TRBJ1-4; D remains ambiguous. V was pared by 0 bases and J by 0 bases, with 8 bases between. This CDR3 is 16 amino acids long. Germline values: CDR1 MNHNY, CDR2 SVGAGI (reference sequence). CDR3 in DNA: TGTGCCAGCAGTTACTCGGAGGTAGCAACTAATGAAAAACTGTTTTTT. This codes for CASSYSEVATNEKLFF.

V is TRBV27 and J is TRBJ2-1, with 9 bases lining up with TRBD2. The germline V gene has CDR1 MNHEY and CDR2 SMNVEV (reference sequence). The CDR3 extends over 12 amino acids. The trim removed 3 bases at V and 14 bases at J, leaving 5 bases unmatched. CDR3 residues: CASSFVSGGEFF. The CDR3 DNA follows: TGTGCCAGCAGTTTTGTTAGCGGGGGAGAGTTCTTC.

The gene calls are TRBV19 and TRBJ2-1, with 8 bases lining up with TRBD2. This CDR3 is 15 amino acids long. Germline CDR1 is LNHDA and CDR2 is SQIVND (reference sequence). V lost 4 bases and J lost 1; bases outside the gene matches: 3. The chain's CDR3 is CASSTGTSSYNEQFF. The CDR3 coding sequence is TGTGCCAGTAGTACCGGGACTAGTTCCTACAATGAGCAGTTCTTC.